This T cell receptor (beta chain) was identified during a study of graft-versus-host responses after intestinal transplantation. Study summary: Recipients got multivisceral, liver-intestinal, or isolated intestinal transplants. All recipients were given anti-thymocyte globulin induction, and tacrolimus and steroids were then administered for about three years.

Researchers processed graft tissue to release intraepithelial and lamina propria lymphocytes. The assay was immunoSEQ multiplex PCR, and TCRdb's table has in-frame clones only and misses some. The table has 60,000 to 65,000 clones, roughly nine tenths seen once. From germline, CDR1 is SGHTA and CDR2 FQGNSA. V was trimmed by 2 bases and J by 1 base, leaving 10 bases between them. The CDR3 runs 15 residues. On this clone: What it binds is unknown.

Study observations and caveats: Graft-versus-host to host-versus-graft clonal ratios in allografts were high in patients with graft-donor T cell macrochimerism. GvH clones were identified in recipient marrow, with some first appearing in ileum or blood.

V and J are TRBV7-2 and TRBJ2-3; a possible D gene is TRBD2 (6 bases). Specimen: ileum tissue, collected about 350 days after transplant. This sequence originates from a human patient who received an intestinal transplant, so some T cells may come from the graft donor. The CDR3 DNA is TGTGCCAGCAGCTTAAGGGCTAGCGGCACAGATACGCAGTATTTT. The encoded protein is CASSLRASGTDTQYF. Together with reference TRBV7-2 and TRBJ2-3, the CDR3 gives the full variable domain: GAGVSQSPSNKVTEKGKDVELRCDPISGHTALYWYRQSLGQGLEFLIYFQGNSAPDKSGLPSDRFSAERTGGSVSTLTIQRTQQEDSAVYLCASSLRASGTDTQYFGPGTRLTVL.